The entry below describes one TCR beta chain. In the study's own analysis: Nucleated cell number was recorded as an estimate derived from reference gene primer amplification. This table comes from immunoSEQ multiplex PCR, and its TCRdb copy is limited to in-frame clones, with some not included. The V and J calls and clone size were taken over from that table, and D and trimming were inferred from the DNA. The sample consists of approximately 100,000 clones, 85% to 95% of them appearing once. This record belongs to a study of blood T cell repertoires in COVID-19. For the study at large: Samples representing acute and convalescent COVID-19 were sourced from the United States, Italy and Spain. Sources were T cells, B-cell-depleted T cells, or PBMCs; the material itself was cDNA or gDNA.

V was clipped by 0 bases and J by 5 bases, with 12 bases between them. The germline V gene has CDR1 LGHDT and CDR2 YNNKEL (reference sequence). This CDR3 spans 15 amino acids. The chain employs TRBV3-1 (or the pseudogene TRBV3-2) and TRBJ2-3; D gene uncertain. Sequencing input: peripheral blood. This TCR came from a man in his fifties or sixties with active COVID-19. The CDR3 loop is CASSQDPLTQDTQYF. The CDR3 DNA sequence: TGTGCCAGCAGCCAAGATCCCTTAACTCAAGATACGCAGTATTTT.